The 20 T cell receptor beta chains listed next were all sequenced from one sample in a study of blood T cell repertoires in COVID-19. The repertoire was sequenced with immunoSEQ multiplex PCR; TCRdb's copy has only in-frame clones and lacks some. The sample consists of fewer than 300,000 clones, 65% to 90% of them appearing once. The sample taken for sequencing was peripheral blood. These receptors were taken from a human donor in a cohort sampled during active COVID-19.

The chain links TRBV6-5 to TRBJ2-7; perhaps TRBD1 as D (6 bases). CDR3 length equals 14 residues. V was shortened by 5 bases and J by 2 bases, with 13 bases between the two germline ends. Germline lookup yields CDR1 MNHEY and CDR2 SVGAGI. CDR3: CASSKTGRTYEQYF. The DNA of the CDR3 is TGTGCCAGCAGTAAGACAGGTCGAACCTACGAGCAGTACTTC.

The chain uses TRBV2 and TRBJ1-1; 7 bases align to TRBD1. This CDR3 spans 13 amino acids. Germline V gene sequence: CDR1 SNHLY, CDR2 FYNNEI. The V and J ends lost 4 bases and 4 bases, in that order; junction bases with no gene match: 3. This CDR3 reads CASSVQGSTEAFF. The DNA of the CDR3 is TGTGCCAGCAGTGTACAGGGGTCCACTGAAGCTTTCTTT. The full variable domain, in which reference TRBV2 and TRBJ1-1 provide the parts outside the CDR3, is EPEVTQTPSHQVTQMGQEVILRCVPISNHLYFYWYRQILGQKVEFLVSFYNNEISEKSEIFDDQFSVERPDGSNFTLKIRSTKLEDSAMYFCASSVQGSTEAFFGQGTRLTVV.

The table lists this clone with many counts. The rearrangement links TRBV4-1 to TRBJ2-1; possible D gene TRBD1, 5 bases. Trimming cost V 3 bases and J 10 bases, with 10 bases left between them. The germline CDR1 and CDR2 sequences are MGHRA and YSYEKL. The CDR3 sequence is 12 residues long. CDR3 protein: CASSHPTDEQFF. CDR3 coding DNA: TGCGCCAGCAGCCACCCGACAGACGAGCAGTTCTTC.

V usage is TRBV9 and J usage is TRBJ2-7; TRBD1 matches 8 bases. Trimming at V came to 4 bases and at J to 0 bases, leaving 6 bases not matched to a gene. Germline assignment: CDR1 SGDLS and CDR2 YYNGEE. This CDR3 spans 15 amino acids. CDR3 sequence reads: CASSPQGAVSYEQYF. CDR3 nucleotide sequence: TGTGCCAGCAGCCCCCAGGGGGCAGTCTCCTACGAGCAGTACTTC.

The V and J genes are TRBV5-1 and TRBJ2-7; tentative D call: TRBD2 (6 bases). Per the germline V gene, CDR1 is SGHRS and CDR2 is YFSETQ. CDR3 length: 14 amino acids. Trimming removed 1 base at V and 3 bases at J, with 11 bases between. The CDR3 DNA sequence: TGCGCCAGCAGCTTGAGTAGCGGCCACTACGAGCAGTACTTC. Amino acid sequence: CASSLSSGHYEQYF. Filled out from reference TRBV5-1 and TRBJ2-7, the complete variable domain reads KAGVTQTPRYLIKTRGQQVTLSCSPISGHRSVSWYQQTPGQGLQFLFEYFSETQRNKGNFPGRFSGRQFSNSRSEMNVSTLELGDSALYLCASSLSSGHYEQYFGPGTRLTVT.

The rearrangement joins TRBV18 to TRBJ2-3, with a possible D match to TRBD2 (5 bases). Trimming pared 4 bases from V and 8 bases from J, leaving 16 bases between. CDR1 and CDR2 from the germline V gene are KGHSH and LQKENI. The CDR3 runs to 14 residues. CDR3 bases: TGTGCCAGCTCACGAGAGGGCGCCGACGGTACGCAGTATTTT. The encoded protein is CASSREGADGTQYF.

V gene TRBV6-5 combines with J gene TRBJ1-1, with D perhaps TRBD1 (6 bases). The germline V and J ends were trimmed by 2 bases and 10 bases, with 17 bases remaining between them. The germline V gene has CDR1 MNHEY and CDR2 SVGAGI. The CDR3 totals 14 residues. The CDR3 bases are TGTGCCAGCAGTTACGGGGGACACCAACTGGGAGCTTTCTTT. Its translation is CASSYGGHQLGAFF.

This chain joins TRBV5-1 and TRBJ2-2, with 8 bases fitting TRBD1. Trimming at V came to 6 bases and at J to 0 bases, leaving 10 bases not matched to a gene. Germline assignment: CDR1 SGHRS and CDR2 YFSETQ. CDR3 size: 17 residues. CDR3 loop: CASTGTGDYTNTGELFF. DNA for the CDR3: TGCGCCAGCACTGGGACAGGCGACTACACGAACACCGGGGAGCTGTTTTTT.

The rearrangement joins TRBV5-1 to TRBJ2-7; maybe TRBD1 (5 bases). This CDR3 region has 13 residues. Trimming cost V 5 bases and J 2 bases, with 11 bases left between them. The germline CDR1 and CDR2 sequences are SGHRS and YFSETQ. CDR3 in amino acids: CASSLQVPYEQYF. The CDR3 DNA reads as TGCGCCAGCAGTTTACAGGTCCCCTACGAGCAGTACTTC.

DNA of the CDR3: TGTGCCAGTAGGGACCTAATGGGGTTCTCTGACGGGAATAACTATGGCTACACCTTC. Translated: CASRDLMGFSDGNNYGYTF. The chain carries TRBV19 and TRBJ1-2; D uncertain. Germline CDR1 is LNHDA and CDR2 is SQIVND (reference sequence). V was clipped by 6 bases and J by 1 base, with 27 bases between them. CDR3 length: 19 residues.

The gene calls are TRBV28 and TRBJ2-1, with TRBD1 identical over 7 bases. This CDR3 comprises 13 residues. The junction had 6 bases not matched to a gene; V was cut back by 6 bases and J by 7 bases. Germline CDR1 MDHEN, CDR2 SYDVKM. This CDR3 is CASSRDRVNEQFF. Here the CDR3 DNA reads TGTGCCAGCAGCCGGGACAGAGTAAATGAGCAGTTCTTC. The variable domain in full, with the rest retrieved from reference TRBV28 and TRBJ2-1, is DVKVTQSSRYLVKRTGEKVFLECVQDMDHENMFWYRQDPGLGLRLIYFSYDVKMKEKGDIPEGYSVSREKKERFSLILESASTNQTSMYLCASSRDRVNEQFFGPGTRLTVL.

Points on this clone: The sample holds other DNA sequences that translate to the same CDR3. The rearrangement links TRBV5-1 to TRBJ2-7, with D possibly TRBD2 on 5 matching bases. V lost 5 bases to trimming and J lost 0 bases, with 6 bases between them. The CDR3 runs 12 residues. Germline CDR1 is SGHRS and CDR2 is YFSETQ. The CDR3 sequence: CASRGSSYEQYF. The CDR3 nucleotides read TGCGCCAGCAGGGGGAGCTCCTACGAGCAGTACTTC.

This chain links TRBV2 with TRBJ2-3; a possible D gene is TRBD2 (6 bases). Per germline, CDR1 SNHLY and CDR2 FYNNEI. V gave up 6 bases and J gave up 2 bases, with 12 bases separating them. The CDR3 loop spans 14 amino acids. The CDR3 DNA sequence: TGTGCCAGCAGCCCCGGGAGACTCACAGATACGCAGTATTTT. It translates to CASSPGRLTDTQYF.

This CDR3 is CASSQAGREWRNRQYF. In nucleotides, the CDR3 is TGTGCCAGCAGCCAAGCGGGGCGGGAGTGGCGAAACCGGCAGTACTTC. V gene TRBV14 combines with J gene TRBJ2-7; 7 bases line up with TRBD2. The CDR3 is made up of 16 amino acids. CDR1 and CDR2 (germline): SGHDN, FVKESK. Trimming at V came to 1 base and at J to 9 bases, leaving 15 bases not matched to a gene.

This clone was detected once. This chain uses TRBV5-1 with TRBJ2-2; 11 bases align to TRBD1. The CDR3 totals 17 residues. The germline V gene has CDR1 SGHRS and CDR2 YFSETQ. Trimming cost V 2 bases and J 2 bases; bases outside gene matches: 5. The CDR3 loop is CASSFSRTGGNTGELFF. The DNA of the CDR3 is TGCGCCAGCAGCTTTTCAAGGACAGGGGGCAACACCGGGGAGCTGTTTTTT.

CDR3 nucleotide sequence: TGTGCCAGCACCGAAGGGGGTTATGATACGCAGTATTTT. It encodes CASTEGGYDTQYF. V and J are TRBV6-5 and TRBJ2-3, with D tentatively TRBD1 (6 bases). V was clipped by 7 bases and J by 6 bases, with 14 bases between them. The CDR3 spans 13 residues. CDR1 MNHEY and CDR2 SVGAGI come from the germline V gene.

This rearrangement joins TRBV7-2 to TRBJ1-5; 8 bases map to TRBD1. The CDR3 is 16 amino acids. Germline V gives CDR1 SGHTA, CDR2 FQGNSA. V was clipped by 6 bases and J by 6 bases; unmatched bases: 13. The CDR3 DNA follows: TGTGCCAGCAGTAAAAATTCAGGGGGCTGGGGTCAGCCCCAGCATTTT. Translated: CASSKNSGGWGQPQHF.

This chain uses TRBV13 with TRBJ2-5; no firm D call. The CDR3 totals 12 residues. Trimming cost V 5 bases and J 7 bases, with 11 bases left between them. Germline assignment: CDR1 PRHDT and CDR2 FYEKMQ (reference sequence). The CDR3 nucleotides read TGTGCCAGCAGCCGAACCCCTATGACCCAGTACTTC. Residues: CASSRTPMTQYF. Looking up the rest from reference TRBV13 and TRBJ2-5 gives the full variable domain: AAGVIQSPRHLIKEKRETATLKCYPIPRHDTVYWYQQGPGQDPQFLISFYEKMQSDKGSIPDRFSAQQFSDYHSELNMSSLELGDSALYFCASSRTPMTQYFGPGTRLLVL.

Worth noting for this clone: One junction end does not reproduce the germline sequence, and a read error may be involved. This rearrangement joins TRBV27 to TRBJ1-1, with 8 bases matching TRBD1. Looked up from germline, CDR1 is MNHEY and CDR2 is SMNVEV (reference sequence). CDR3 length equals 15 residues. The CDR3: CASSPQGALKTEAFF. The CDR3 DNA follows: TGTGCCAGCAGTCCCCAGGGGGCCCTGAAGACTGAAGCTTTCTTT.

V gene TRBV6-4 combines with J gene TRBJ1-2; TRBD1 aligns across 8 bases. The CDR3 runs to 14 residues. Trimming at V came to 6 bases and at J to 3 bases, leaving 6 bases not matched to a gene. CDR1 and CDR2 from the germline V gene are MRHNA and SNTAGT. The CDR3, as DNA: TGTGCCAGCAGCCGGACAGGGTCGGACTATGGCTACACCTTC. Its translation: CASSRTGSDYGYTF.